This T cell receptor (beta chain) was recovered during a study of shared clonotypes between healthy human individuals (TCRdb year 2020). With respect to the entire study: The cohort comprised a couple of women and a few men aged 18 to 49 years. For each donor, three plates each were used for CD4 naive and CD4 memory, two plates were used for CD8 naive, and one plate was used for CD8 memory. To estimate repertoire size and how much clonotypes are shared between individuals, the study performed deep sequencing of blood TCR repertoires from a handful of healthy adults. Libraries were prepared and TCR repertoires were sequenced by different laboratories using diverse techniques, in order to increase sequencing depth and limit assay-specific biases. Per donor, leukapheresis produced somewhere between about 0.9 and 9.5 billion PBMCs. Overall results and qualifications from the work: The small number of donors limited the genetic and exposure-history diversity represented. Compared with non-shared clonotypes, clonotypes shared by all four sorted-subset donors had higher generation probabilities. Incomplete sequencing was indicated by rarefaction of sorted-subset datasets, despite the large sequencing depth. Across a handful of donors, about 4.5% of naive CD4, around 3.3% of naive CD8, about 2.3% of memory CD4, and about 0.44% of memory CD8 clonotypes were shared. Larger estimated clonotype richness was generally found for naive subsets than for memory subsets. Pairwise subsampling led to the expectation that sequencing depth would affect the degree of clonotype sharing among donors. Only blood was sampled, and tissue TCR repertoires likely differ from those in blood.

From the germline V gene, CDR1 is MNHNS and CDR2 is SASEGT. Counted from cysteine to phenylalanine, this CDR3 has 17 amino acids. Here the CDR3 DNA is all that survives: 51 bases in frame from base 1. Trimming removed 0 bases from V and 6 bases from J, leaving 20 bases between the germline ends. TCR CDR3 regions were amplified from genomic DNA by multiplex PCR using the deep immunoSEQ assay. Genomic DNA extracted from each cell subset was distributed evenly over all wells of several immunoSEQ 96-well plates, and each plate served as one replicate. Each replicate PCR for sorted subsets received 150 to 250 ng genomic DNA, equal to about 30,000 T cell genomes. The purified libraries were quantified using a Qubit 3.0 fluorometer, sized with a Bioanalyzer 2100, and then quantified again using the KAPA Library Quantification kit. Every immunoSEQ 96-well plate was sequenced on a dedicated single-read 150-cycle Illumina NextSeq 550 flow cell. Per the authors' processing: Because the immunoSEQ output included only junctional sequences and no quality scores, the filtering could not be the same as the filtering used for full-length reads. To assign V/J genes and CDR3, sequences were annotated using PyIR, a Python wrapper for IgBLAST v1.9, with IMGT germline references. Reads were filtered out if the reads had weak V/J assignments (E-value above 1e-6), no CDR3, stop codons, out-of-frame junctions, or ambiguous translated residues. V3J clonotypes were defined as sequences sharing the same inferred V gene, J gene, and CDR3 amino acid sequence. Percentage overlap between repertoires was computed as shared unique clonotypes divided by the size of the smaller repertoire. RTK rarefaction, the Chao1 estimator, and Recon v2.1 estimates of unobserved clonotypes were used to assess repertoire richness. OLGA was used to compute generation probabilities for all TCRbeta clonotypes that the gDNA method yielded from a handful of donors. The immuneACCESS repertoire file appears here via TCRdb, limited to in-frame rearrangements. These files lack a portion of the clones; in checked studies, under half of the deficit traces to unresolved V genes, and the cause of the others is not known. From that table come the V and J calls and clone size; the DNA was used to work out D and trimming. This sample holds around 330,000 clones; around 67% were observed only once. Approximately 10% of the sample is in the top ten clones.

Regarding this clone: The specificity of this receptor is unknown. One base away there is no much larger clone; base qualities are not given.

The donors were healthy, HIV-negative adults with no recently reported acute infections or vaccinations. All donors were Caucasian adults living in Nashville, Tennessee, USA. Magnetic negative selection was used to enrich CD4+ T cells, after which naive cells were positively selected on CD45RA and the negative fraction became the memory subset. After blood collection by leukapheresis, PBMCs were isolated using Ficoll-Histopaque density gradient centrifugation and then cryopreserved in the vapor phase of liquid nitrogen. Purity and quantity of every magnetically sorted T cell population were checked by analytical flow cytometry. Genomic DNA was isolated from each sorted fraction and quantified by UV absorbance on a Nanodrop 2000c.

The sequenced material came from memory CD4+ T cells sorted from blood. Read against the paper, the sample's cell subset or site label means: CD45RA-negative fraction. Recombination connected TRBV6-1 to TRBJ2-5; there is no confident call for the D gene. The TCR originated in a man aged 30 to 39 in good health. The CDR3 loop reads CASSEALIGSRWKTQYF. In nucleotides, the sequence is TGTGCCAGCAGTGAAGCGCTTATCGGGTCAAGGTGGAAGACCCAGTACTTC.